This is a list of T cell receptor beta chains from one sample in a study of CD8+ T cells in alopecia areata. Here immunoSEQ multiplex PCR was the method, and the copy in TCRdb shows in-frame clones only, minus some. The sample includes approximately 210,000 clones, 50% to 70% seen only once; the top ten take 1.3%. Sample: CD4+ T cells sorted from blood, taken around week 50, from a patient treated with tofacitinib. The origin of the receptors is a human donor with alopecia areata. Both conserved end residues are part of each CDR3. The D gene is left open where the match is weak. Size values are once, few and many counts, or a class for expanded clones, and some rows have none.

d_call: -; cdr3_length: 15; v_call: TRBV27; j_call: TRBJ2-3; clone_size: -; cdr3_nt: TGTGCCAGCAGTTTGGGGCAGGCCATACAAGATACGCAGTATTTT; cdr3_aa: CASSLGQAIQDTQYF
d_call: -; cdr3_length: 12; v_call: TRBV15; j_call: TRBJ1-4; clone_size: few; cdr3_nt: TGTGCCACCAGCAGAAACAATGAAAAACTGTTTTTT; cdr3_aa: CATSRNNEKLFF
d_call: -; cdr3_length: 14; v_call: TRBV15; j_call: TRBJ2-3; clone_size: once; cdr3_nt: TGTGCCACCAGCAGAGATTTGGGAACAGATACGCAGTATTTT; cdr3_aa: CATSRDLGTDTQYF
d_call: TRBD2; cdr3_length: 15; v_call: TRBV7-6; j_call: TRBJ2-1; clone_size: -; cdr3_nt: TGTGCCAGCAGCATAACTAGCGGGGGAGTCAATGAGCAGTTCTTC; cdr3_aa: CASSITSGGVNEQFF
d_call: -; cdr3_length: 13; v_call: TRBV30; j_call: TRBJ2-2; clone_size: -; cdr3_nt: TGTGCCTGGAGAGGGCCTCGGACCGGGGAGCTGTTTTTT; cdr3_aa: CAWRGPRTGELFF
d_call: TRBD1; cdr3_length: 14; v_call: TRBV19; j_call: TRBJ1-1; clone_size: few; cdr3_nt: TGTGCCTCAGCTCGGACAGGGAGGACCACTGAAGCTTTCTTT; cdr3_aa: CASARTGRTTEAFF
d_call: TRBD2; cdr3_length: 15; v_call: TRBV15; j_call: TRBJ2-3; clone_size: many; cdr3_nt: TGTGCCACCAGCAGAGAGCGGGGGGGCACAGATACGCAGTATTTT; cdr3_aa: CATSRERGGTDTQYF
d_call: -; cdr3_length: 15; v_call: TRBV4-3; j_call: TRBJ2-7; clone_size: few; cdr3_nt: TGCGCCAGCAGCCAAGATGTACAGCTCTCCTACGAGCAGTACTTC; cdr3_aa: CASSQDVQLSYEQYF
d_call: -; cdr3_length: 12; v_call: TRBV5-6; j_call: TRBJ2-2; clone_size: -; cdr3_nt: TGTGCCAGCAGCTTTATAGGCGGGGAGCTGTTTTTT; cdr3_aa: CASSFIGGELFF
d_call: -; cdr3_length: 15; v_call: TRBV14; j_call: TRBJ1-5; clone_size: -; cdr3_nt: TGTGCCAGCAGCCCCGGGACCGTGGGCAATCAGCCCCAGCATTTT; cdr3_aa: CASSPGTVGNQPQHF
d_call: TRBD1; cdr3_length: 14; v_call: TRBV30; j_call: TRBJ2-7; clone_size: few; cdr3_nt: TGTGCCTGGGGACGAGGGACAGGGGCCTACGAGCAGTACTTC; cdr3_aa: CAWGRGTGAYEQYF
d_call: TRBD1; cdr3_length: 13; v_call: TRBV25-1; j_call: TRBJ2-5; clone_size: -; cdr3_nt: TGTGCCAGCAGTCCGACAGGGACAGAGACCCAGTACTTC; cdr3_aa: CASSPTGTETQYF
d_call: TRBD1; cdr3_length: 16; v_call: TRBV10-3; j_call: TRBJ2-1; clone_size: once; cdr3_nt: TGTGCCATCAGTGACGGGACAGGGAGCTCCTACAATGAGCAGTTCTTC; cdr3_aa: CAISDGTGSSYNEQFF
d_call: TRBD2; cdr3_length: 15; v_call: TRBV7-6; j_call: TRBJ2-7; clone_size: few; cdr3_nt: TGTGCCAGCAGCTTAGGGGGAGGGACCTCCTACGAGCAGTACTTC; cdr3_aa: CASSLGGGTSYEQYF
d_call: -; cdr3_length: 16; v_call: TRBV5-5; j_call: TRBJ2-4; clone_size: -; cdr3_nt: TGTGCCAGCAGCCGGGACAATTTCGGAGCCAAAAACATTCAGTACTTC; cdr3_aa: CASSRDNFGAKNIQYF
d_call: -; cdr3_length: 16; v_call: TRBV5-1; j_call: TRBJ2-4; clone_size: -; cdr3_nt: TGCGCCAGCAAAGATGGGGGGCCAACTCTAAAAAACATTCAGTACTTC; cdr3_aa: CASKDGGPTLKNIQYF
d_call: TRBD1; cdr3_length: 16; v_call: TRBV7-9; j_call: TRBJ1-1; clone_size: many; cdr3_nt: TGTGCCAGCAGCTCTCAGACAGGGGGCGCGGTTACTGAAGCTTTCTTT; cdr3_aa: CASSSQTGGAVTEAFF
d_call: TRBD1; cdr3_length: 15; v_call: TRBV10-3; j_call: TRBJ1-5; clone_size: once; cdr3_nt: TGTGCCATCAGTGTAGACAGGGGTAAAGATCAGCCCCAGCATTTT; cdr3_aa: CAISVDRGKDQPQHF
d_call: -; cdr3_length: 13; v_call: TRBV10-2; j_call: TRBJ2-7; clone_size: -; cdr3_nt: TGCGCCAGCAGCCTCACCCGAGGGGGGTTACAGTACTTC; cdr3_aa: CASSLTRGGLQYF
d_call: -; cdr3_length: 13; v_call: TRBV25-1; j_call: TRBJ2-1; clone_size: few; cdr3_nt: TGTGCCAGCAGTGCCCAATCCTACAATGAGCAGTTCTTC; cdr3_aa: CASSAQSYNEQFF
d_call: -; cdr3_length: 16; v_call: TRBV15; j_call: TRBJ1-1; clone_size: -; cdr3_nt: TGTGCCACCAGCAGAGTATCGGGGGCCGGGGGCACTGAAGCTTTCTTT; cdr3_aa: CATSRVSGAGGTEAFF
d_call: -; cdr3_length: 15; v_call: TRBV2; j_call: TRBJ1-2; clone_size: -; cdr3_nt: TGTGCCAGCAGTGAAGAGCTGCCCTCCCTCTATGGCTACACCTTC; cdr3_aa: CASSEELPSLYGYTF
d_call: -; cdr3_length: 13; v_call: TRBV29-1; j_call: TRBJ1-2; clone_size: -; cdr3_nt: TGCAGCGTTTCAGCGGACGTTGACTATGGCTACACCTTC; cdr3_aa: CSVSADVDYGYTF
d_call: -; cdr3_length: 13; v_call: TRBV30; j_call: TRBJ2-3; clone_size: -; cdr3_nt: TGTGCCTGGAAGGGAGAGAGTAGAGATACGCAGTATTTT; cdr3_aa: CAWKGESRDTQYF
d_call: -; cdr3_length: 17; v_call: TRBV30; j_call: TRBJ2-4; clone_size: -; cdr3_nt: TGTGCCTGGAACGAAGCTCGGACGTATCCGGCCAAAAACATTCAGTACTTC; cdr3_aa: CAWNEARTYPAKNIQYF
d_call: -; cdr3_length: 16; v_call: TRBV29-1; j_call: TRBJ2-3; clone_size: -; cdr3_nt: TGCAGCGTGGACAGCTCTAACCCATCTAGCACAGATACGCAGTATTTT; cdr3_aa: CSVDSSNPSSTDTQYF
d_call: TRBD2; cdr3_length: 17; v_call: TRBV7-2; j_call: TRBJ2-1; clone_size: few; cdr3_nt: TGTGCCAGCAGGTCAGGGACTAGCGGGGGCCCGTACAATGAGCAGTTCTTC; cdr3_aa: CASRSGTSGGPYNEQFF